This T cell receptor (beta chain) was captured in a study of PD-L1 blockade in urothelial cancer. Study details: Once treatment had started, blood was analyzed at 3 weeks (second dose) and again at 6 weeks. The median T cell count in blood samples was 140,000 to 150,000.

Germline V gene data show CDR1 as MNHEY and CDR2 as SVGAGI. V lost 9 bases to trimming and J lost 6 bases; unmatched junction nucleotides: 9. The CDR3 runs to 13 residues. Pretreatment sampling and on-treatment sampling together yielded between 1 and 8 samples for each patient. The data were produced by immunoSEQ multiplex PCR, yet TCRdb's version contains in-frame clones alone and is incomplete. The repertoire has approximately 100,000 clones, 90% to 95% of them found once; the top ten carry 0.8% to 1%. The V and J genes are TRBV6-5 and TRBJ1-2, with 8 bases that match TRBD1. The TCR comes from a woman of 80 years or more with urothelial cancer. The specimen was PBMCs, collected around atezolizumab (anti-PD-L1) treatment. The CDR3, as DNA: TGTGCCAGTGGTCGACAGGGGTCGGATGGCTACACCTTC. Its protein is CASGRQGSDGYTF.